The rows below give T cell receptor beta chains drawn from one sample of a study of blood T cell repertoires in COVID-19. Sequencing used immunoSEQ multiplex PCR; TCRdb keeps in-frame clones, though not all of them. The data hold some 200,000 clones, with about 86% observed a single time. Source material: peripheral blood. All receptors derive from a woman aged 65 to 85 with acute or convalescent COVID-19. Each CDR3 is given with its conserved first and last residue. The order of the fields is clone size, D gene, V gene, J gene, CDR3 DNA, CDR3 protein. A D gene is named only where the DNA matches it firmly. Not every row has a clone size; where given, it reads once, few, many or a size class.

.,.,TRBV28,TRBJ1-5,TGTGCCAGCAGTTCTACGAATCAGCCCCAGCATTTT,CASSSTNQPQHF
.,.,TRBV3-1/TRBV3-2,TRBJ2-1,TGTGCCAGCAGCCTCTGGGGCGGGACACAGGGGTACAATGAGCAGTTCTTC,CASSLWGGTQGYNEQFF
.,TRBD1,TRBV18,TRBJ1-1,TGTGCCAGCTCATTAAGACAGGGGAACACTGAAGCTTTCTTT,CASSLRQGNTEAFF
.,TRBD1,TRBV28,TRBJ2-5,TGTGCCAGCAGTACCGCAACGGGACAGATGTACCAAGAGACCCAGTACTTC,CASSTATGQMYQETQYF
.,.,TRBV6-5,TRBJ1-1,TGTGCCAGCAGCCCCGGGAGGAACACTGAAGCTTTCTTT,CASSPGRNTEAFF
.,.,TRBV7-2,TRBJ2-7,TGTGCCAGCAGCTTAGCTACAGGTTTCTACGAGCAGTACTTC,CASSLATGFYEQYF
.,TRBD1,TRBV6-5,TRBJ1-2,TGTGCCAGCAGTTTAGGGACAGAGGTGTATGGCTACACCTTC,CASSLGTEVYGYTF
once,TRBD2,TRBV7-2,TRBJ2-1,TGTGCCAGCAGCTTAGCGCCGGGACTAGCTACGTATGAGCAGTTCTTC,CASSLAPGLATYEQFF
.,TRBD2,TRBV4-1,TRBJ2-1,TGCGCCAGCAGCCAAGACAACGGGAGGGCCAATGAGCAGTTCTTC,CASSQDNGRANEQFF
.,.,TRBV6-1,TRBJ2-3,TGTGCCAGCAGTGACAGGGGAGATACGCAGTATTTT,CASSDRGDTQYF
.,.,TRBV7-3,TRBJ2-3,TGTGCCAGCAGCTTTGGCCCTAGCACAGATACGCAGTATTTT,CASSFGPSTDTQYF
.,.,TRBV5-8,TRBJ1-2,TGTGCCAGCAGCTTGCAGGTCCTTGGCTACACCTTC,CASSLQVLGYTF
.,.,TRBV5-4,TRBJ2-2,TGTGCCAGCAGCCAGAGGCGAACCGGGGAGCTGTTTTTT,CASSQRRTGELFF
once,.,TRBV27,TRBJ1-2,TGTGCCAGCAGTTTAGGGGGAGGGGAAGCTAACTATGGCTACACCTTC,CASSLGGGEANYGYTF
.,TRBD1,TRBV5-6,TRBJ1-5,TGTGCCAGCAGCTTAACCGGGACAGGGTCTCAGCCCCAGCATTTT,CASSLTGTGSQPQHF